This TCR beta chain came from a study of shared clonotypes between healthy human individuals. Data came from immunoSEQ multiplex PCR; TCRdb stores just in-frame clones and leaves some out. This table has some 2,500,000 clones, around 93% appearing once. The CDR3 consists of 13 residues. Germline-derived CDR1 and CDR2 are MGHRA and YSYEKL. The germline V and J ends were trimmed by 3 bases and 5 bases, with 10 bases remaining between them. The receptor was isolated from a young man in good health. Some clones in this sample may be carry-over from other donors' samples. The rearrangement joins TRBV4-1 to TRBJ2-5; no reliable D call. Sequenced material: naive CD4+ T cells from PBMCs. As to subset: CD45RA+ positively selected. The CDR3 bases are TGCGCCAGCAGCCACCTTAGGTGGGAGACCCAGTACTTC. It yields the protein CASSHLRWETQYF.